The sequence of this T cell receptor (beta chain) was determined in a study of persistence of HIV-infected CD4 T cells. Study results and caveats: CMV- and Gag-responding cells had lower TCRbeta richness than CD3/CD28-responding cells.

Worth noting for this clone: Its antigen is as yet unknown.

Lysates of CMV-infected fibroblasts at 10 ug/mL stimulated these cells. Sorting selected CD4+ T cells upregulating both CD40 ligand and CD69. Donors had CD4+ T cell counts above 400 cells/uL and were CMV-seropositive. The immunoSEQ assay was version 4, run in survey mode. Data came from immunoSEQ multiplex PCR; TCRdb stores just in-frame clones and leaves some out. The table shows roughly 17,000 clones, with around three fifths occurring only once. V trimming: 8 bases; J trimming: 1 base; junction bases outside the gene matches: 5. CDR3 length equals 14 residues. Germline V gene sequence: CDR1 ENHRY, CDR2 SYGVKD.

The rearrangement links TRBV10-3 to TRBJ1-5, with 7 bases lining up with TRBD1. The source of this sequence is an adult woman with HIV who was CMV-seropositive. Specimen: CD4+ T cells sorted from PBMCs after approximately 19-hour stimulation, collected from a patient who received antiretroviral therapy. The CDR3 DNA sequence: TGTGCCATCGCGGCAGGGGGAAGCAATCAGCCCCAGCATTTT. This encodes CAIAAGGSNQPQHF.